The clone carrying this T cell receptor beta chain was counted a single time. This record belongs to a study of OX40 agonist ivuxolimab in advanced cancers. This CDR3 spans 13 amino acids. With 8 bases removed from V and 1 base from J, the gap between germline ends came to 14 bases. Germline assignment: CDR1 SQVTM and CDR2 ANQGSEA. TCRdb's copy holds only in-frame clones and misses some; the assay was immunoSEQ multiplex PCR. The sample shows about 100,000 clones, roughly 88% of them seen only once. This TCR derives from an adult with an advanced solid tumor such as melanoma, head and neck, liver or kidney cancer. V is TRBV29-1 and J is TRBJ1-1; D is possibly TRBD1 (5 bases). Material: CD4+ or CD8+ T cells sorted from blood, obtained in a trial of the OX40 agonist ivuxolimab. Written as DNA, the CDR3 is TGCAGCACAAAGACAGACCCGAACACTGAAGCTTTCTTT. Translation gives CSTKTDPNTEAFF. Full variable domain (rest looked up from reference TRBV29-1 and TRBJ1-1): SAVISQKPSRDICQRGTSLTIQCQVDSQVTMMFWYRQQPGQSLTLIATANQGSEATYESGFVIDKFPISRPNLTFSTLTVSNMSPEDSSIYLCSTKTDPNTEAFFGQGTRLTVV.